This TCR beta chain appears in the sequencing data of a study of shared clonotypes between healthy human individuals. Unsorted PBMC DNA was sequenced on ten immunoSEQ deep assay plates. Only in-frame clones appear in the TCRdb table, and some are missing; sequencing was by immunoSEQ multiplex PCR. The sample has fewer than 700,000 clones, 70% to 80% seen once. Every contributor of samples was a Caucasian grown-up residing in Nashville, Tennessee. CDR1 and CDR2 from the germline V gene are SNHLY and FYNNEI. The CDR3 is 14 residues long. V was clipped by 3 bases and J by 2 bases, with 10 bases between them.

The sequenced sample was PBMCs. The origin of this receptor is a woman aged 40 to 50 in good health. Some clones in this sample may be carry-over from other donors' samples. The chain couples TRBV2 to TRBJ1-1; D unclear. This CDR3 reads CASSEIGVNTEAFF. CDR3 DNA sequence: TGTGCCAGCAGTGAGATTGGGGTTAACACTGAAGCTTTCTTT.